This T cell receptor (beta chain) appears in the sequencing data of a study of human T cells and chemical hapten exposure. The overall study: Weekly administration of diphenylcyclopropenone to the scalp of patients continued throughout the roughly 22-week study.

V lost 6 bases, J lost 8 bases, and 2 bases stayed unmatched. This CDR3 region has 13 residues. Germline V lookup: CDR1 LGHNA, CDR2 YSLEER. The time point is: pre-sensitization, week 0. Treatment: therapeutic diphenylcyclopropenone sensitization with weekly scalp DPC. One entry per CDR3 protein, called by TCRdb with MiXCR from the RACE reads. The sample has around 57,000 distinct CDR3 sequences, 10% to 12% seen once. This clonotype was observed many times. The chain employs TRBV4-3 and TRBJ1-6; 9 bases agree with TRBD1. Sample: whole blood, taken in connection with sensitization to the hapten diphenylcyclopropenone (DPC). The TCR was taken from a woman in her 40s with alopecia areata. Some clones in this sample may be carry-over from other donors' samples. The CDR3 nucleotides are TGCGCCAGCAGACGGACAGGGGATTCACCCCTCCACTTT. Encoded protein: CASRRTGDSPLHF.